This T cell receptor beta chain comes out of a study of shared clonotypes between healthy human individuals. Background on the study: Donors, aged 18 to 49, were two women and a few men.

The method was immunoSEQ multiplex PCR; TCRdb's version includes in-frame clones alone and lacks a portion of them. The repertoire holds 500,000 to 700,000 clones, with approximately 95% as singletons. CDR3 length: 15 residues. The junction had 11 bases not matched to a gene; V was cut back by 4 bases and J by 5 bases. Germline-derived CDR1 and CDR2 are SGHVS and FNYEAQ. Naive CD8 cells lacked CD45RO, underwent positive selection for CCR7 and left out terminally differentiated effector memory CD45RA+ cells. This TCR came from a woman in her twenties or thirties in good health. Sequencing input: naive CD8+ T cells sorted from blood. V is TRBV7-6 and J is TRBJ2-7; 7 bases line up with TRBD2. CDR3 in DNA: TGTGCCAGCAGCTCCCCCAGTGGGAGGGCAAACGAGCAGTACTTC. This translates into CASSSPSGRANEQYF.